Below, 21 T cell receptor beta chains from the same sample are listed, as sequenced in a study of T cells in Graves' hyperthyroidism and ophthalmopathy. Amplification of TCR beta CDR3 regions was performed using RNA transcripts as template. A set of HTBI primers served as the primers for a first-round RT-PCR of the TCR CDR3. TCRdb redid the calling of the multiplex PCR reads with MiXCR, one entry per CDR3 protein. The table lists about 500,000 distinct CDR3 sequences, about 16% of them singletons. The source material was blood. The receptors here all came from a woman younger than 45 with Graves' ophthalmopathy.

The CDR3 sequence is CAWRLTWAPGDTQYF. CDR3 in DNA: TGTGCCTGGAGGCTGACGTGGGCCCCTGGAGATACGCAGTATTTT. The chain is built from TRBV30 and TRBJ2-3; D unresolved. V lost 3 bases and J 5 bases, leaving 18 bases between the germline ends. This CDR3 is built from 15 residues. Germline CDR1 is GTSNPN and CDR2 is SVGIG (reference sequence).

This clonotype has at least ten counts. The CDR3 reads CASSLGPGWAGELFF. The CDR3 bases are TGTGCCAGCAGCTTAGGGCCAGGGTGGGCCGGGGAGCTGTTTTTT. The genes are TRBV7-8 and TRBJ2-2; TRBD1 might be the D (5 bases). This CDR3 is built from 15 residues. Trimming removed 1 base from V and 6 bases from J, with 12 bases in between. The germline V gene has CDR1 SGHVS and CDR2 FQNEAQ.

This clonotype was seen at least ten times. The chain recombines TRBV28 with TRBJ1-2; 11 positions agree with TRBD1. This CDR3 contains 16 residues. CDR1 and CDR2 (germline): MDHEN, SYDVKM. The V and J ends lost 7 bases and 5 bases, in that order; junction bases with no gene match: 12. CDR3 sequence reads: CASNRGQGVLEYGYTF. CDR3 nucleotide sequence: TGTGCCAGCAACCGGGGACAGGGGGTACTGGAGTATGGCTACACCTTC.

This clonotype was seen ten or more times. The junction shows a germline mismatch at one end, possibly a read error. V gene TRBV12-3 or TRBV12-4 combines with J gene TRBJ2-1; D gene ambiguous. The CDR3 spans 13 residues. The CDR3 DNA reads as TGTGCCAGCAGCTTAGGACCCTACAATGAGCAGTTCTTC. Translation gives CASSLGPYNEQFF.

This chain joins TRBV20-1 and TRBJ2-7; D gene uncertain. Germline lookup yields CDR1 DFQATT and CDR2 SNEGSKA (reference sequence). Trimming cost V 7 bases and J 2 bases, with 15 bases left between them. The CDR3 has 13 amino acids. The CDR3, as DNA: TGCAGTGGGGCTTCTAGGGAAGCCTACGAGCAGTACTTC. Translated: CSGASREAYEQYF.

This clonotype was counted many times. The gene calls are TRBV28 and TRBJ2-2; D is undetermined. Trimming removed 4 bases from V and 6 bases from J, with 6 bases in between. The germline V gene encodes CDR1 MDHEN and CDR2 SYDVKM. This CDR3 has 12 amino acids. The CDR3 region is CASSWWAGELFF. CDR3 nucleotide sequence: TGTGCCAGCAGTTGGTGGGCCGGGGAGCTGTTTTTT. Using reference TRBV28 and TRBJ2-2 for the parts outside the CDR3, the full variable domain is DVKVTQSSRYLVKRTGEKVFLECVQDMDHENMFWYRQDPGLGLRLIYFSYDVKMKEKGDIPEGYSVSREKKERFSLILESASTNQTSMYLCASSWWAGELFFGEGSRLTVL.

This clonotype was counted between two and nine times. This chain's CDR3 is CASSLLGQQYSGNTIYF. The CDR3 nucleotides read TGTGCCAGCAGCTTACTGGGACAGCAATACTCTGGAAACACCATATATTTT. The chain links TRBV7-2 to TRBJ1-3, with 7 nucleotides matching TRBD1. This CDR3 region has 17 residues. Germline trimming cut 2 bases from V and 0 bases from J; bases unmatched to any gene: 7. Germline CDR1 SGHTA, CDR2 FQGNSA.

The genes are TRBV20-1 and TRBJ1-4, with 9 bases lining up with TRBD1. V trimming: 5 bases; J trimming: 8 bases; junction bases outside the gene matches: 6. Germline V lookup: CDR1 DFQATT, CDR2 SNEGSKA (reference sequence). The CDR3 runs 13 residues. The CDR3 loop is CSAADRGREKLFF. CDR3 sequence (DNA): TGCAGTGCTGCGGACAGGGGAAGGGAAAAACTGTTTTTT.

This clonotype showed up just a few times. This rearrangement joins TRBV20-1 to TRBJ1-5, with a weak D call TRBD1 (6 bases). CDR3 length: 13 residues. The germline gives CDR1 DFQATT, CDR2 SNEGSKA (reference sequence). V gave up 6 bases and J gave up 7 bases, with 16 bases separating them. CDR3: CSASGGPGQPQHF. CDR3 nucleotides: TGCAGTGCATCCGGGGGCCCCGGGCAGCCCCAGCATTTT.

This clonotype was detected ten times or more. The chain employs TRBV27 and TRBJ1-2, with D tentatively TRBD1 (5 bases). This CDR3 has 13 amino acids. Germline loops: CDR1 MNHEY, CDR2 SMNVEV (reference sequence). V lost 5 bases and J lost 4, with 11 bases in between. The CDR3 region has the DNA TGTGCCAGCAGTCTGGGACGCCTCTATGGCTACACCTTC. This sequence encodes CASSLGRLYGYTF.

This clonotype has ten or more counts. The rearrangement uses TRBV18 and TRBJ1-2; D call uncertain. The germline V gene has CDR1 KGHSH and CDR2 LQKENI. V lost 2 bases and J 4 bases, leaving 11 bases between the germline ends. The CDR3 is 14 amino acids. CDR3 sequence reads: CASSPAAEGYGYTF. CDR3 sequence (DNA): TGTGCCAGCTCACCAGCGGCGGAAGGCTATGGCTACACCTTC. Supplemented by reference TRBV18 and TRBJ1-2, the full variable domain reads NAGVMQNPRHLVRRRGQEARLRCSPMKGHSHVYWYRQLPEEGLKFMVYLQKENIIDESGMPKERFSAEFPKEGPSILRIQQVVRGDSAAYFCASSPAAEGYGYTFGSGTRLTVV.

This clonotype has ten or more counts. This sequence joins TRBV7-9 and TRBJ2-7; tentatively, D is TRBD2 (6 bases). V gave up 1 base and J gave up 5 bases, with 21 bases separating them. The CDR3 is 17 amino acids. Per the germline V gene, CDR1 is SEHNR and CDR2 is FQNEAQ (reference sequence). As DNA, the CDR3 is TGTGCCAGCAGCTTAGGTTCGGACGGGAGAGGTTCCCACGAGCAGTACTTC. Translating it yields CASSLGSDGRGSHEQYF.

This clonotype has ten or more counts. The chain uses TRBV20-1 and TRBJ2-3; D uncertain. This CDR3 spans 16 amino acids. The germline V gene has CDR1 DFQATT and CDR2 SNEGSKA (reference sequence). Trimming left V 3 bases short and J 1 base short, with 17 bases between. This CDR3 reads CSARRRTWGRTDTQYF. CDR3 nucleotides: TGCAGTGCTAGGAGGCGCACCTGGGGTCGCACAGATACGCAGTATTTT.

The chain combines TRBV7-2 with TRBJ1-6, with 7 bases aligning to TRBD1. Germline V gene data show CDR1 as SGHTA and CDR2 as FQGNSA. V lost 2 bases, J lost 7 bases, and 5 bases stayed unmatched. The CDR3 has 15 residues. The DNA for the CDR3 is TGTGCCAGCAGCTTATTGGGACAGTCGAATTCACCCCTCCACTTT. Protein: CASSLLGQSNSPLHF.

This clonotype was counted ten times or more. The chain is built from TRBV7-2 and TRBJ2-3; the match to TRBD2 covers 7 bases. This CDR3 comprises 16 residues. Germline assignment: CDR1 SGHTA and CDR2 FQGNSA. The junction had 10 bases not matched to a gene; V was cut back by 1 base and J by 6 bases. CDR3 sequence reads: CASSLESGGSWDTQYF. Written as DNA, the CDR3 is TGTGCCAGCAGCTTAGAGTCGGGCGGGAGTTGGGATACGCAGTATTTT.

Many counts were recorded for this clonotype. The CDR3 region has the DNA TGTGCCAGCAGCTTAGAATTAGGGTACATTCAGTACTTC. This gives the protein CASSLELGYIQYF. This chain uses TRBV11-2 with TRBJ2-4; D is ambiguous. The CDR3 contains 13 residues. CDR1 and CDR2 from the germline V gene are SGHAT and FQNNGV. Trimming pared 0 bases from V and 8 bases from J, leaving 8 bases between.

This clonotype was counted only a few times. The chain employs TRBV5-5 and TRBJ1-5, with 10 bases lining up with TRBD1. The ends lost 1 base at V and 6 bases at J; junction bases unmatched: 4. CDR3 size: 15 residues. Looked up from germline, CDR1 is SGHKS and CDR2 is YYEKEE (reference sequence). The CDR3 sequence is CASSLWDRGGQPQHF. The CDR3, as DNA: TGTGCCAGCAGCTTGTGGGACAGGGGAGGTCAGCCCCAGCATTTT.

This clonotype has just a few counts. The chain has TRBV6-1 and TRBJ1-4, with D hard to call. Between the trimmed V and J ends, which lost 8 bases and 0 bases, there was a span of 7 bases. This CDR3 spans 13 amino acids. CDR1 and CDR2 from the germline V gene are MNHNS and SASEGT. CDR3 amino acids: CASGHATNEKLFF. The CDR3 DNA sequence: TGTGCCAGCGGGCACGCAACTAATGAAAAACTGTTTTTT.

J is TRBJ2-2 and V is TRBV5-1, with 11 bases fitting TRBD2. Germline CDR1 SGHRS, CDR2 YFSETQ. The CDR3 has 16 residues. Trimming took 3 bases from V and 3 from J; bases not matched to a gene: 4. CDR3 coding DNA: TGCGCCAGCAGCTACCTAGCGGGAGGAGACACCGGGGAGCTGTTTTTT. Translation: CASSYLAGGDTGELFF. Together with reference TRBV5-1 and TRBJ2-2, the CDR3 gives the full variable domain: KAGVTQTPRYLIKTRGQQVTLSCSPISGHRSVSWYQQTPGQGLQFLFEYFSETQRNKGNFPGRFSGRQFSNSRSEMNVSTLELGDSALYLCASSYLAGGDTGELFFGEGSRLTVL.

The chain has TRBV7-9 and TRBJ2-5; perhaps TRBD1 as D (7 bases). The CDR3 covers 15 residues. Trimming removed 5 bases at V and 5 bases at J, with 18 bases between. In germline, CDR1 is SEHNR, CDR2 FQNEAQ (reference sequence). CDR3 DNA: TGTGCCAGCAGCCAAGACAGGGCTGGGGGGGAGACCCAGTACTTC. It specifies CASSQDRAGGETQYF.

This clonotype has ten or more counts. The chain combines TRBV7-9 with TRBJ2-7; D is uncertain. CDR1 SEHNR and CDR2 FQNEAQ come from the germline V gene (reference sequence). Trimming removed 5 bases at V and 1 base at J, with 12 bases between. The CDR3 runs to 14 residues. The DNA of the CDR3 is TGTGCCAGCAGCCCACAATGGGGATCCTACGAGCAGTACTTC. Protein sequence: CASSPQWGSYEQYF. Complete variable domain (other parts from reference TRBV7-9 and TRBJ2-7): DTGVSQNPRHKITKRGQNVTFRCDPISEHNRLYWYRQTLGQGPEFLTYFQNEAQLEKSRLLSDRFSAERPKGSFSTLEIQRTEQGDSAMYLCASSPQWGSYEQYFGPGTRLTVT.